This passage covers 17 T cell receptor beta chains from one sample sequenced in a study of PD-1 blockade in classical Hodgkin lymphoma. Every patient had relapsed following autologous stem cell transplantation, and cohorts differed in brentuximab vedotin exposure. TCRdb keeps only in-frame clones here, not all; method: immunoSEQ multiplex PCR. Of approximately 150,000 clones in the sample, 78% were seen once. Sample: peripheral blood mononuclear cells (PBMCs), taken before the second cycle of nivolumab. These receptors originate from a human donor with classical Hodgkin lymphoma.

The genes are TRBV5-5 and TRBJ1-1; 8 nucleotides align to TRBD1. Germline assignment: CDR1 SGHKS and CDR2 YYEKEE (reference sequence). V was clipped by 3 bases and J by 4 bases; unmatched bases: 8. The CDR3 extends over 15 amino acids. Written as DNA, the CDR3 is TGTGCCAGCAGCTGGTCCGACAGGGGAATCACTGAAGCTTTCTTT. It translates to CASSWSDRGITEAFF.

J is TRBJ2-4 and V is TRBV10-3, with D unresolved. This CDR3 region has 14 residues. Germline-derived CDR1 and CDR2 are ENHRY and SYGVKD. Deletions cut 3 bases from V and 3 bases from J, with 9 bases between. CDR3 residues: CAISDLVVKNIQYF. The CDR3 nucleotides are TGTGCCATCAGTGACCTTGTCGTCAAAAACATTCAGTACTTC.

The chain combines TRBV6-6 with TRBJ2-2; D remains ambiguous. This CDR3 contains 14 residues. In germline, CDR1 is MNHNY, CDR2 SVGAGI (reference sequence). Trimming took 2 bases from V and 6 from J, leaving 10 bases between them. CDR3 in DNA: TGTGCCAGCAGTTACCTCCTCGGAGCCGGGGAGCTGTTTTTT. This translates into CASSYLLGAGELFF.

The chain uses TRBV15 and TRBJ2-3, with 10 positions matching TRBD2. Germline CDR1 reads LNHNV; CDR2 reads YYDKDF (reference sequence). There are 16 residues in the CDR3. Unmatched junction bases numbered 3, after V lost 1 base and J lost 2 bases. CDR3 region: CATSRALAGFTDTQYF. CDR3 DNA sequence: TGTGCCACCAGCAGAGCACTAGCGGGGTTCACAGATACGCAGTATTTT.

The V gene is TRBV21-1, the J gene TRBJ2-1. TRBV21-1 counts as a pseudogene. The CDR3 has 14 residues. DNA for the CDR3: TGTGCCAGCAGCAAAGATAAGTTCTACAATGAGCAGTTCTTC. Translated, it gives CASSKDKFYNEQFF.

The chain combines TRBV19 with TRBJ1-2; no reliable D call. The V and J ends lost 7 bases and 2 bases respectively, with 5 bases between them. The CDR3 contains 11 residues. Germline V gene lookup returns CDR1 LNHDA and CDR2 SQIVND (reference sequence). The CDR3 here is CASIDNYGYTF. CDR3 nucleotide sequence: TGTGCCAGTATTGACAACTATGGCTACACCTTC.

The V call is TRBV9, the J call TRBJ1-1; D is perhaps TRBD1 (5 bases). This CDR3 has 15 amino acids. Germline lookup yields CDR1 SGDLS and CDR2 YYNGEE. V lost 3 bases to trimming and J lost 3 bases, with 15 bases between them. The CDR3 sequence: CASSAAGREDTEAFF. CDR3 DNA: TGTGCCAGCAGCGCTGCAGGGAGAGAGGACACTGAAGCTTTCTTT.

V and J are TRBV2 and TRBJ1-6, with TRBD1 matching over 7 bases. CDR1 is SNHLY, CDR2 FYNNEI, per germline. Germline trimming cut 5 bases from V and 7 bases from J; bases unmatched to any gene: 5. This CDR3 has 14 amino acids. The CDR3 loop reads CASSRQGPNSPLHF. In DNA form, the CDR3 reads TGTGCCAGCAGTCGACAGGGACCAAATTCACCCCTCCACTTT.

This chain uses TRBV28 with TRBJ2-2; 7 nucleotides match TRBD1. CDR1 and CDR2 (germline): MDHEN, SYDVKM. Losses at the gene ends were 5 bases for V and 3 bases for J; bases not matched to a gene: 6. This CDR3 contains 15 residues. CDR3 sequence (DNA): TGTGCCAGCAGTCCTCGGGACAGCTACACCGGGGAGCTGTTTTTT. Its protein product is CASSPRDSYTGELFF.

This clone was detected only a few times. The V gene is TRBV5-4, the J gene TRBJ1-2; no definite D call. Germline CDR1 and CDR2: SGHNT and YYREEE (reference sequence). V lost 4 bases to trimming and J lost 0 bases, with 10 bases between them. This CDR3 is 14 amino acids long. In nucleotides, the CDR3 is TGTGCCAGCAGCGCCCCGGGGACTAACTATGGCTACACCTTC. Amino acid sequence: CASSAPGTNYGYTF.

The V call is TRBV6-5, the J call TRBJ1-4; tentatively, D is TRBD1 (5 bases). The V and J ends lost 0 bases and 6 bases respectively, with 14 bases between them. Germline CDR1 reads MNHEY; CDR2 reads SVGAGI. The CDR3 is made up of 16 amino acids. The CDR3, as DNA: TGTGCCAGCAGTTACTCCTCGGGAGGGGTCTATGAAAAACTGTTTTTT. Its protein is CASSYSSGGVYEKLFF.

This clone appeared a few times. The same CDR3 arises from other DNA sequences in this sample as well. The chain uses TRBV30 and TRBJ1-1; D gene ambiguous. CDR1 is GTSNPN, CDR2 SVGIG, per germline (reference sequence). The CDR3 contains 12 residues. Trimming pared 2 bases from V and 2 bases from J, leaving 6 bases between. This CDR3 reads CAWSPLNTEAFF. CDR3 DNA sequence: TGTGCCTGGAGTCCACTTAACACTGAAGCTTTCTTT.

The chain is built from TRBV5-1 and TRBJ2-7, with TRBD1 matching 7 bases. CDR1 is SGHRS and CDR2 is YFSETQ in the germline V gene. The CDR3 has 16 residues. Losses at the gene ends were 2 bases for V and 4 bases for J; bases not matched to a gene: 12. The CDR3 DNA reads as TGCGCCAGCAGCTTTACTTGGGGCCAGGGGGTTTACGAGCAGTACTTC. This codes for CASSFTWGQGVYEQYF.

The chain has TRBV18 and TRBJ2-5, with 8 nucleotides matching TRBD2. Trimming at V came to 6 bases and at J to 5 bases, leaving 8 bases not matched to a gene. The germline V gene has CDR1 KGHSH and CDR2 LQKENI. The CDR3 sequence is 14 residues long. This CDR3 reads CASSRGLVGETQYF. The CDR3 DNA reads TGTGCCAGCTCCCGGGGACTAGTTGGGGAGACCCAGTACTTC.

V and J are TRBV7-6 and TRBJ2-7; D is perhaps TRBD1 or TRBD2 (5 bases each). CDR3 length: 14 residues. CDR1 and CDR2 (germline): SGHVS, FNYEAQ. V was clipped by 3 bases and J by 3 bases, with 12 bases between them. The CDR3 is CASSLVGRHYEQYF. In DNA form, the CDR3 reads TGTGCCAGCAGCTTGGTGGGACGGCACTACGAGCAGTACTTC. Full variable domain (outside the CDR3, taken from reference TRBV7-6 and TRBJ2-7): GAGVSQSPRYKVTKRGQDVALRCDPISGHVSLYWYRQALGQGPEFLTYFNYEAQQDKSGLPNDRFSAERPEGSISTLTIQRTEQRDSAMYRCASSLVGRHYEQYFGPGTRLTVT.

The rearrangement uses TRBV19 and TRBJ2-1; 9 nucleotides line up with TRBD2. The CDR3 is 16 residues long. Unmatched junction bases numbered 5, after V lost 2 bases and J lost 3 bases. CDR1 LNHDA and CDR2 SQIVND come from the germline V gene (reference sequence). The CDR3 nucleotides read TGTGCCAGTAGTATAATGCGGGGGGGAATCTACAATGAGCAGTTCTTC. Protein product: CASSIMRGGIYNEQFF.

The CDR3 sequence is CASSLAEGGQPQHF. The CDR3 DNA sequence: TGCGCCAGCAGCTTGGCCGAAGGGGGCCAGCCCCAGCATTTT. V and J are TRBV5-1 and TRBJ1-5; 7 bases map to TRBD1. The CDR3 length is 14 residues. The V gene's germline CDR1 is SGHRS and CDR2 YFSETQ. V dropped 0 bases and J dropped 7; count of bases not matched to a gene: 4.